This passage covers 18 T cell receptor beta chains from one sample sequenced in a study of patients and donors after allogeneic stem cell transplantation. Via MiXCR, TCRdb re-called the RT-PCR reads, giving one row per CDR3 protein. The data hold about 200,000 distinct CDR3 sequences, with around 41% observed a single time. The sequencing sample was made of blood, either unsorted or a sorted T cell fraction (not recorded which). The source of these receptors is a human donor who was either an allogeneic HSCT recipient or a stem cell or donor lymphocyte infusion donor (not recorded which). It is not recorded whose cells these are; they may come from a transplant donor.

V gene TRBV7-9 combines with J gene TRBJ1-4; D not resolved. The CDR3 totals 15 residues. V dropped 4 bases and J dropped 8 bases, with 17 bases sitting between them. Germline lookup yields CDR1 SEHNR and CDR2 FQNEAQ (reference sequence). CDR3 sequence (DNA): TGTGCCAGCAGCTCCCTCAGCGGCCCGGGGGAAAAACTGTTTTTT. Encoded protein: CASSSLSGPGEKLFF.

This clonotype was seen more than once but under ten times. The V call is TRBV27, the J call TRBJ2-1, with a weak D call TRBD2 (6 bases). The V end was cut by 5 bases, the J end by 0 bases, with 11 bases between. Germline CDR1 and CDR2: MNHEY and SMNVEV (reference sequence). The length of the CDR3 is 15 residues. This CDR3 reads CASSTRGDSYNEQFF. In DNA form, the CDR3 reads TGTGCCAGCAGTACCCGCGGGGACTCCTACAATGAGCAGTTCTTC.

The V and J genes are TRBV4-2 and TRBJ1-2, with D possibly being TRBD1 (5 bases). The CDR3 consists of 15 residues. Trimming removed 0 bases from V and 2 bases from J, with 10 bases in between. Germline values: CDR1 LGHNA, CDR2 YNFKEQ. Here the CDR3 DNA reads TGTGCCAGCAGCCAAGACAGGGACTGGAACTATGGCTACACCTTC. Translated, it gives CASSQDRDWNYGYTF.

This clonotype was seen a handful of times. J is TRBJ2-1 and V is TRBV7-2, with 10 bases lining up with TRBD2. The CDR3 runs to 15 residues. From germline, CDR1 is SGHTA and CDR2 FQGNSA. V was clipped by 0 bases and J by 9 bases; unmatched bases: 5. This CDR3 is CASSLALAGAGEQFF. In DNA, the CDR3 is TGTGCCAGCAGCTTAGCGCTAGCGGGAGCAGGTGAGCAGTTCTTC.

The chain couples TRBV12-3 or TRBV12-4 to TRBJ1-4, with D possibly matching TRBD1 (6 bases). The CDR3 length is 14 residues. V lost 6 bases to trimming and J lost 3 bases, with 11 bases between them. The CDR3, as DNA: TGTGCCAGCAGGCGAACAGGGTCTAATGAAAAACTGTTTTTT. Amino acids: CASRRTGSNEKLFF.

The chain combines TRBV20-1 with TRBJ2-1; 14 bases map to TRBD2. The CDR3 loop spans 14 amino acids. After removal of 6 bases from V and 9 bases from J, the junction contained 7 bases not matched to a gene. From germline, CDR1 is DFQATT and CDR2 SNEGSKA (reference sequence). DNA of the CDR3: TGCAGTGCAACCGGGACTAGCGGGAGTAGTGAGCAGTTCTTC. Its protein is CSATGTSGSSEQFF.

This chain joins TRBV20-1 and TRBJ2-3, with a possible D match to TRBD2 (7 bases). The CDR3 sequence is 14 residues long. Looked up from germline, CDR1 is DFQATT and CDR2 is SNEGSKA (reference sequence). Trimming took 2 bases from V and 1 from J, leaving 10 bases between them. DNA for the CDR3: TGCAGTGCTAGAAAGGGGGGGGGCACAGATACGCAGTATTTT. Translating gives CSARKGGGTDTQYF.

This clonotype came up a few times. The chain couples TRBV12-3 or TRBV12-4 to TRBJ2-7, with 11 bases identical to TRBD2. Trimming cost V 5 bases and J 0 bases; bases outside gene matches: 6. This CDR3 is built from 16 residues. CDR3 protein: CASSPRTSGYSYEQYF. The CDR3 DNA reads TGTGCCAGCAGTCCGAGGACTAGCGGGTACTCCTACGAGCAGTACTTC.

The J gene is TRBJ1-1, the V gene TRBV4-3; 8 bases map to TRBD1. Germline V gives CDR1 LGHNA, CDR2 YSLEER. Trimming at V came to 4 bases and at J to 2 bases, leaving 12 bases not matched to a gene. This CDR3 is built from 17 residues. CDR3 region: CASSPANLDRGNTEAFF. DNA of the CDR3: TGCGCCAGCAGCCCCGCGAACCTCGACAGGGGCAACACTGAAGCTTTCTTT.

The rearrangement links TRBV9 to TRBJ2-7, with D possibly called TRBD1 or TRBD2 (5 bases each). In germline, CDR1 is SGDLS, CDR2 YYNGEE. This CDR3 spans 15 amino acids. The V gene lost 3 bases and the J gene lost 3 bases, with 16 bases spanning the gap. CDR3 residues: CASSASGTSYYEQYF. Here the CDR3 DNA reads TGTGCCAGCAGCGCCTCCGGGACGAGCTACTACGAGCAGTACTTC.

A few counts support this clonotype. Germline is not matched at one junction end, which may reflect a read error. V gene TRBV20-1 combines with J gene TRBJ1-2; D gene unclear. CDR3 length equals 10 residues. Germline assignment: CDR1 DFQATT and CDR2 SNEGSKA (reference sequence). The CDR3 here is CSARDGGSAF. CDR3 bases: TGCAGTGCTAGAGATGGAGGGAGCGCTTTC.

J is TRBJ2-7 and V is TRBV6-1; D is ambiguous. This CDR3 region has 13 residues. In germline, CDR1 is MNHNS, CDR2 SASEGT. Trimming removed 6 bases at V and 0 bases at J, with 9 bases between. CDR3 sequence reads: CASRQPSSYEQYF. CDR3 nucleotides: TGTGCCAGCAGACAACCCAGCTCCTACGAGCAGTACTTC.

This clonotype showed up just a few times. The rearrangement uses TRBV12-3 or TRBV12-4 and TRBJ1-1; the D gene is possibly TRBD1 (5 bases). V was clipped by 7 bases and J by 4 bases, with 16 bases between them. The CDR3 runs to 14 residues. This CDR3 is CASTLSAGSTEAFF. CDR3 in DNA: TGTGCCAGCACCTTATCCGCAGGGAGCACTGAAGCTTTCTTT.

The chain couples TRBV12-3 or TRBV12-4 to TRBJ2-7; 10 positions match TRBD2. V was pared by 7 bases and J by 7 bases, with 7 bases of the junction left unmatched. The CDR3 covers 13 residues. CDR3 sequence (DNA): TGTGCCAGCACGCTAGCGGGAGTTAAAGAGCAGTACTTC. It translates to CASTLAGVKEQYF.

The chain links TRBV7-6 to TRBJ2-3; a weak D match, TRBD2 (6 bases). With 2 bases removed from V and 1 base from J, the gap between germline ends came to 16 bases. Per the germline V gene, CDR1 is SGHVS and CDR2 is FNYEAQ. The CDR3 contains 17 residues. CDR3 sequence (DNA): TGTGCCAGCAGCTTATCTTTCTCGGCGGGGCGCACAGATACGCAGTATTTT. This gives the protein CASSLSFSAGRTDTQYF.

The table lists this clonotype with a few counts. The J gene is TRBJ1-2, the V gene TRBV3-1; maybe TRBD1 (6 bases). V lost 4 bases, J lost 2 bases, and 14 bases lay in between. This CDR3 region has 15 residues. The V gene's germline CDR1 is LGHDT and CDR2 YNNKEL (reference sequence). The DNA for the CDR3 is TGTGCCAGCAGCCCCCTCGGGGACAACAACTATGGCTACACCTTC. Amino acid sequence: CASSPLGDNNYGYTF.

This clonotype has more than one count but fewer than ten. The rearrangement links TRBV10-3 to TRBJ2-1; D gene unclear. The germline V gene has CDR1 ENHRY and CDR2 SYGVKD. The CDR3 has 14 amino acids. The V and J ends lost 5 bases and 8 bases respectively, with 16 bases between them. The CDR3 DNA sequence: TGTGCCATCAGTTACGACTTATTTCAGGATGAGCAGTTCTTC. Its protein is CAISYDLFQDEQFF.

The genes are TRBV10-3 and TRBJ2-3; TRBD2 agrees at 8 bases. The CDR3 consists of 14 residues. V was pared by 6 bases and J by 2 bases, with 4 bases of the junction left unmatched. Germline CDR1 ENHRY, CDR2 SYGVKD. The DNA for the CDR3 is TGTGCCATCAGGCTAGCGGGCTCCACAGATACGCAGTATTTT. This translates into CAIRLAGSTDTQYF.